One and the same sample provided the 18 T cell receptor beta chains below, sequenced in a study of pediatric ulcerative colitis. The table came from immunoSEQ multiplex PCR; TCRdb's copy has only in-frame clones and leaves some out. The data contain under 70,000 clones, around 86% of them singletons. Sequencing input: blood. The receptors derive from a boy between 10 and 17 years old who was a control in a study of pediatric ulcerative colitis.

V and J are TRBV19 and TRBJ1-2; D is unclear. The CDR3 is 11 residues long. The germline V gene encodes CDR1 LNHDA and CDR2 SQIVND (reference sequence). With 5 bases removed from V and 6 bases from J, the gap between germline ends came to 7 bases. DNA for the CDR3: TGTGCCAGTAGTGTCCGAGATGGCTACACCTTC. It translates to CASSVRDGYTF.

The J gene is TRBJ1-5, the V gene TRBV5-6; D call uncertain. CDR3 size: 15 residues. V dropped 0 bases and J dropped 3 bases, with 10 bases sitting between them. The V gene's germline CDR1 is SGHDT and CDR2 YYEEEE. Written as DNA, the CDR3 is TGTGCCAGCAGCTTGGGAGGGTTTAACAATCAGCCCCAGCATTTT. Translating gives CASSLGGFNNQPQHF.

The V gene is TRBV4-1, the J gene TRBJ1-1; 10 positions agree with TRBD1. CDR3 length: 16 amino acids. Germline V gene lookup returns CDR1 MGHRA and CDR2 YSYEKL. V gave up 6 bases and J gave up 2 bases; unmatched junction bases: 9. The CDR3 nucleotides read TGCGCCAGCAGGTCGGAGACAGGGGGCGTTAACACTGAAGCTTTCTTT. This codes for CASRSETGGVNTEAFF.

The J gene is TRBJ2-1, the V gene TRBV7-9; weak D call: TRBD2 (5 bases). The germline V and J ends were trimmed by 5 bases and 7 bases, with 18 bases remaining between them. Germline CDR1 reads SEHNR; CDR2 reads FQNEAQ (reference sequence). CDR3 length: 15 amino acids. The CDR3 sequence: CASSPGLGQANEQFF. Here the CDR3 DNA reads TGTGCCAGCAGCCCCGGACTCGGGCAAGCGAATGAGCAGTTCTTC. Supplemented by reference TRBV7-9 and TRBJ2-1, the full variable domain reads DTGVSQNPRHKITKRGQNVTFRCDPISEHNRLYWYRQTLGQGPEFLTYFQNEAQLEKSRLLSDRFSAERPKGSFSTLEIQRTEQGDSAMYLCASSPGLGQANEQFFGPGTRLTVL.

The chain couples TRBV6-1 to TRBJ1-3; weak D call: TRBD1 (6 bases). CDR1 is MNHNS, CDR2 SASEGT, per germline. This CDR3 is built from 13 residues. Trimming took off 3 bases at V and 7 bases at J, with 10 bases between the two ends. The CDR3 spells CASSDPGQNTIYF. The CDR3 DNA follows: TGTGCCAGCAGTGACCCTGGACAGAACACCATATATTTT.

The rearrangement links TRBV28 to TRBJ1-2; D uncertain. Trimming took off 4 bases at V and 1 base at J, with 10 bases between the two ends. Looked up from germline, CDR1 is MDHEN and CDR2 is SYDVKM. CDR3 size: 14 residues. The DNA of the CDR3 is TGTGCCAGCAGTTCCGTGAGTTTTAACTATGGCTACACCTTC. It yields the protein CASSSVSFNYGYTF.

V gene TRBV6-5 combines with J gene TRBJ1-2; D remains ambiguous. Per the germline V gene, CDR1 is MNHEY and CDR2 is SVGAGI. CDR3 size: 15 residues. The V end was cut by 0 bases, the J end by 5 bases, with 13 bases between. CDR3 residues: CASSYSSRSLYGYTF. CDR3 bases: TGTGCCAGCAGTTACTCTTCCAGGAGCTTGTATGGCTACACCTTC.

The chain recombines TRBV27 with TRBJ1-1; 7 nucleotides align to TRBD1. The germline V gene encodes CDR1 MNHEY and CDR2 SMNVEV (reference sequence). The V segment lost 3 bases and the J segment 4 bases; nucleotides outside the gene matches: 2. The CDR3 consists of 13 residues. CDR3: CASSFAGGTEAFF. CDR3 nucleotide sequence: TGTGCCAGCAGTTTCGCAGGGGGCACTGAAGCTTTCTTT.

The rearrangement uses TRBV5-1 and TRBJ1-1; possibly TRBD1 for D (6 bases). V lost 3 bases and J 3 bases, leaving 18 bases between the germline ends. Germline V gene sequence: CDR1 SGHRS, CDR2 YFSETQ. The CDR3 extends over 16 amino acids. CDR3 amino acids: CASSSAKQGWDTEAFF. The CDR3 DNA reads TGCGCCAGCAGCTCAGCCAAACAGGGATGGGACACTGAAGCTTTCTTT.

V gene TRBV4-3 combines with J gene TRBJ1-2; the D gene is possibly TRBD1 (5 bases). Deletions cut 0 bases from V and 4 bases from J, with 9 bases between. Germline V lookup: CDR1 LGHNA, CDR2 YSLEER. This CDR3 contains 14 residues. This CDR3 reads CASSQDRTSYGYTF. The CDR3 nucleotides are TGCGCCAGCAGCCAAGACAGGACAAGCTATGGCTACACCTTC.

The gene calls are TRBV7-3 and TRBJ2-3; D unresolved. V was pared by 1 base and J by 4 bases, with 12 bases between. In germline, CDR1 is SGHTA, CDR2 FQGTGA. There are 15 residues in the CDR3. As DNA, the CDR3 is TGTGCCAGCAGCTTAAATCGCGGTTCCCCAGATACGCAGTATTTT. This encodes CASSLNRGSPDTQYF.

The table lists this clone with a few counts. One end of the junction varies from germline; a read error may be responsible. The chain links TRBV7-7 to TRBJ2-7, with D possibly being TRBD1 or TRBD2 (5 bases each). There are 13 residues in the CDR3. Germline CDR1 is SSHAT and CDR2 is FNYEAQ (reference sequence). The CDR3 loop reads CASSSGPDYEQYF. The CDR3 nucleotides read TGTGCTAGCAGCTCGGGACCAGACTACGAGCAGTACTTC.

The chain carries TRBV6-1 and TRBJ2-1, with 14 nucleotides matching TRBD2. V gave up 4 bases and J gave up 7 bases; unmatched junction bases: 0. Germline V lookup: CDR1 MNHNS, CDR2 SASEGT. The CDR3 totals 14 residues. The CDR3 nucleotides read TGTGCCAGCAGTGGACTAGCGGGGGGGAATGAGCAGTTCTTC. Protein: CASSGLAGGNEQFF.

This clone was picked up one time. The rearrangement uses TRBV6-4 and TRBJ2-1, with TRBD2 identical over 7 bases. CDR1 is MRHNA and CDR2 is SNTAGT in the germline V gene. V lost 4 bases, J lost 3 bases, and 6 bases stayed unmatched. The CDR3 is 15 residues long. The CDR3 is CASSVASGDYNEQFF. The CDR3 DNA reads TGTGCCAGCAGTGTGGCTAGCGGCGACTACAATGAGCAGTTCTTC.

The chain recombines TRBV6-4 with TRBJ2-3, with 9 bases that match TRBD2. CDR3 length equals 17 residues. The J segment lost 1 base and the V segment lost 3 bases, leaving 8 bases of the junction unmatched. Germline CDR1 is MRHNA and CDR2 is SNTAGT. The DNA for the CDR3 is TGTGCCAGCAGTGAAGGTAGCGGGGGCCGGGGCACAGATACGCAGTATTTT. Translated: CASSEGSGGRGTDTQYF.

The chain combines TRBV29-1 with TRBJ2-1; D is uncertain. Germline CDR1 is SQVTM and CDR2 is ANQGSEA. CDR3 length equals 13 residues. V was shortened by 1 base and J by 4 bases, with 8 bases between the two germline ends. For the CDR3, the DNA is TGCAGCGTTGAAGGGGTGATTTACAATGAGCAGTTCTTC. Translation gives CSVEGVIYNEQFF.

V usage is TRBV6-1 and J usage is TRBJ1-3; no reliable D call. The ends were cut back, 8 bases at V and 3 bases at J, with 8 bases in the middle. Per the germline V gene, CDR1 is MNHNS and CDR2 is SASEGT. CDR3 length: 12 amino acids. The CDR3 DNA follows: TGTGCCAGCGTGTGGCTTGGAAACACCATATATTTT. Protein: CASVWLGNTIYF.

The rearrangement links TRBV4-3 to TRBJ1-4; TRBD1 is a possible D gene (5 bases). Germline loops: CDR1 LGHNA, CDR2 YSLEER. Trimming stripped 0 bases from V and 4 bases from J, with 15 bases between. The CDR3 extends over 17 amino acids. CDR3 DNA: TGCGCCAGCAGCCAAGATAATTCCCCAGGGAATAATGAAAAACTGTTTTTT. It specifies CASSQDNSPGNNEKLFF.